A single sample is the source of the 29 T cell receptor beta chains below, sequenced in a study of blood T cell repertoires in COVID-19 (dated by TCRdb to about 2020). Receptor libraries were prepared by the immunoSEQ multiplex PCR assay. TCRdb obtained this table from immuneACCESS and retained in-frame rearrangements with V and J assigned. These tables miss some clones; where compared with another copy, unresolved V genes account for less than half of the shortfall, and the remainder is unexplained. The sample table holds about 310,000 clones, of which 70% to 90% were seen once. Approximately 7.8% of the sample lies in the top ten. Material: peripheral blood. The receptors derive from a woman between 45 and 65 years old who had recovered from COVID-19.

The chain employs TRBV6-5 and TRBJ2-5, with D possibly TRBD2 on 6 matching bases. Trimming took off 6 bases at V and 0 bases at J, with 14 bases between the two ends. The germline gives CDR1 MNHEY, CDR2 SVGAGI. The CDR3 runs 15 residues. DNA of the CDR3: TGTGCCAGCAGACTCAACGCGGGGTACCAAGAGACCCAGTACTTC. This codes for CASRLNAGYQETQYF.

The chain recombines TRBV5-1 with TRBJ2-5, with 11 bases aligning to TRBD2. Germline assignment: CDR1 SGHRS and CDR2 YFSETQ. The CDR3 is made up of 15 amino acids. The junction had 6 bases not matched to a gene; V was cut back by 4 bases and J by 4 bases. In DNA form, the CDR3 reads TGCGCCAGCAGCATTACTAGCGGGAGTACAGAGACCCAGTACTTC. Protein sequence: CASSITSGSTETQYF. Full variable domain (remainder filled in from reference TRBV5-1 and TRBJ2-5): KAGVTQTPRYLIKTRGQQVTLSCSPISGHRSVSWYQQTPGQGLQFLFEYFSETQRNKGNFPGRFSGRQFSNSRSEMNVSTLELGDSALYLCASSITSGSTETQYFGPGTRLLVL.

The chain combines TRBV28 with TRBJ2-7; TRBD2 matches 7 bases. Trimming at V came to 7 bases and at J to 0 bases, leaving 12 bases not matched to a gene. From germline, CDR1 is MDHEN and CDR2 SYDVKM. This CDR3 has 16 residues. CDR3 residues: CASNAWGGTSSYEQYF. Written as DNA, the CDR3 is TGTGCCAGCAATGCCTGGGGGGGGACTTCCTCCTACGAGCAGTACTTC.

V gene TRBV11-1 combines with J gene TRBJ2-5, with D possibly being TRBD1 (7 bases). V was pared by 1 base and J by 1 base, with 10 bases between. The CDR3 is made up of 15 amino acids. Per the germline V gene, CDR1 is SGHAT and CDR2 is FQDESV (reference sequence). The CDR3 region is CASSLGQGGQETQYF. The CDR3, as DNA: TGTGCCAGCAGCTTAGGACAGGGAGGCCAAGAGACCCAGTACTTC.

The rearrangement links TRBV4-3 to TRBJ2-2, with 8 bases fitting TRBD1. J was trimmed by 3 bases and V by 0 bases; bases with no gene match: 9. The germline V gene has CDR1 LGHNA and CDR2 YSLEER. This CDR3 has 18 amino acids. The chain's CDR3 is CASSQDRMTGAYTGELFF. The DNA for the CDR3 is TGCGCCAGCAGCCAAGATCGAATGACAGGGGCCTACACCGGGGAGCTGTTTTTT.

V gene TRBV30 combines with J gene TRBJ1-3; D is ambiguous. This CDR3 is built from 15 residues. V dropped 4 bases and J dropped 1 base, with 14 bases sitting between them. Germline CDR1 is GTSNPN and CDR2 is SVGIG (reference sequence). This CDR3 reads CAWTTPTGSGNTIYF. CDR3 coding DNA: TGTGCCTGGACCACCCCGACCGGGTCTGGAAACACCATATATTTT. Based on the CDR3 plus reference TRBV30 and TRBJ1-3, the full variable domain is SQTIHQWPATLVQPVGSPLSLECTVEGTSNPNLYWYRQAAGRGLQLLFYSVGIGQISSEVPQNLSASRPQDRQFILSSKKLLLSDSGFYLCAWTTPTGSGNTIYFGEGSWLTVV.

CDR3 sequence: CASRRGGVETQYF. The CDR3 DNA reads as TGTGCCAGCCGCCGGGGAGGGGTAGAGACCCAGTACTTC. The J gene is TRBJ2-5, the V gene TRBV7-2; 7 bases line up with TRBD2. V was pared by 8 bases and J by 4 bases, with 7 bases of the junction left unmatched. Germline V CDR1 and CDR2: SGHTA, FQGNSA. The CDR3 extends over 13 amino acids.

The chain uses TRBV5-6 and TRBJ1-4; 7 nucleotides line up with TRBD1. The CDR3 length is 16 residues. Looked up from germline, CDR1 is SGHDT and CDR2 is YYEEEE. Germline trimming cut 2 bases from V and 6 bases from J; bases unmatched to any gene: 10. In DNA form, the CDR3 reads TGTGCCAGCAGCTTAGGCCCCCGGGACAGCTATGAAAAACTGTTTTTT. Residues: CASSLGPRDSYEKLFF.

This rearrangement joins TRBV30 to TRBJ2-2, with a tentative D call TRBD1 (6 bases). This CDR3 is 13 amino acids long. V was clipped by 5 bases and J by 4 bases, with 11 bases between them. Germline V gives CDR1 GTSNPN, CDR2 SVGIG (reference sequence). In DNA, the CDR3 is TGTGCCTGGGTTAGAGGGGGCACCGGGGAGCTGTTTTTT. It encodes CAWVRGGTGELFF.

The genes are TRBV28 and TRBJ1-6; D remains ambiguous. CDR3 size: 19 residues. V was cut by 8 bases and J by 7 bases, with 30 bases left in between. Looked up from germline, CDR1 is MDHEN and CDR2 is SYDVKM. The CDR3 sequence: CASPRGRGAWTPRNSPLHF. Written as DNA, the CDR3 is TGTGCCAGCCCTCGGGGAAGAGGTGCGTGGACCCCTCGAAATTCACCCCTCCACTTT.

The V and J genes are TRBV12-3 or TRBV12-4 and TRBJ1-1; possible D gene TRBD1, 6 bases. V lost 5 bases, J lost 14 bases, and 15 bases lay in between. The CDR3 contains 11 residues. The CDR3 protein is CASSPSGAPFF. For the CDR3, the DNA is TGTGCCAGCAGTCCCTCAGGGGCTCCCTTCTTT.

V usage is TRBV2 and J usage is TRBJ1-1; D gene unclear. CDR3 length: 11 residues. Trimming took off 2 bases at V and 7 bases at J, with 5 bases between the two ends. Germline-derived CDR1 and CDR2 are SNHLY and FYNNEI. Here the CDR3 DNA reads TGTGCCAGCAGTGAATGGCTTGAAGCTTTCTTT. Amino acids: CASSEWLEAFF.

The chain joins TRBV5-1 to TRBJ2-3, with TRBD2 identical over 15 bases. Unmatched junction bases numbered 5, after V lost 4 bases and J lost 5 bases. The germline gives CDR1 SGHRS, CDR2 YFSETQ. There are 16 residues in the CDR3. CDR3 bases: TGCGCCAGCAGCCCTACGGGACTAGCGGGAGGAGATACGCAGTATTTT. This gives the protein CASSPTGLAGGDTQYF. Full variable domain (remainder filled in from reference TRBV5-1 and TRBJ2-3): KAGVTQTPRYLIKTRGQQVTLSCSPISGHRSVSWYQQTPGQGLQFLFEYFSETQRNKGNFPGRFSGRQFSNSRSEMNVSTLELGDSALYLCASSPTGLAGGDTQYFGPGTRLTVL.

The rearrangement joins TRBV6-5 to TRBJ2-7; maybe TRBD2 (6 bases). The V end was cut by 0 bases, the J end by 3 bases, with 12 bases between. Germline values: CDR1 MNHEY, CDR2 SVGAGI. The CDR3 sequence is 15 residues long. This CDR3 is CASSYSREPHYEQYF. The CDR3 DNA follows: TGTGCCAGCAGTTACTCCCGGGAGCCACACTACGAGCAGTACTTC.

The CDR3 coding sequence is TGTGCCAGCAGCCTTGGGCCTAATGAAAAACTGTTTTTT. It yields the protein CASSLGPNEKLFF. The rearrangement joins TRBV11-3 to TRBJ1-4; no clear D. CDR1 SGHNT and CDR2 YENEEA come from the germline V gene. The CDR3 consists of 13 residues. Trimming took off 5 bases at V and 3 bases at J, with 7 bases between the two ends.

J is TRBJ2-3 and V is TRBV5-1; D uncertain. Trimming cost V 2 bases and J 5 bases, with 9 bases left between them. The CDR3 has 13 residues. Germline V gene sequence: CDR1 SGHRS, CDR2 YFSETQ. The CDR3 loop is CASSFQTVDTQYF. CDR3 coding DNA: TGCGCCAGCAGCTTCCAGACTGTAGATACGCAGTATTTT.

The chain uses TRBV25-1 and TRBJ2-1, with 8 bases fitting TRBD2. The germline gives CDR1 MGHDK, CDR2 SYGVNS. V gave up 2 bases and J gave up 8 bases; unmatched junction bases: 8. The CDR3 totals 15 residues. CDR3 sequence reads: CASSEPGLVVDEQFF. The CDR3, as DNA: TGTGCCAGCAGTGAACCGGGACTAGTGGTAGATGAGCAGTTCTTC.

V and J are TRBV7-2 and TRBJ2-2; no reliable D call. The V gene lost 4 bases and the J gene lost 5 bases, with 8 bases spanning the gap. Germline loops: CDR1 SGHTA, CDR2 FQGNSA. CDR3 size: 13 residues. CDR3 region: CASSSSVTGELFF. CDR3 DNA sequence: TGTGCCAGCAGCTCGTCGGTTACCGGGGAGCTGTTTTTT.

V and J are TRBV4-3 and TRBJ1-2; D is perhaps TRBD1 (5 bases). The CDR3 is 15 residues long. V dropped 4 bases and J dropped 4 bases, with 16 bases sitting between them. CDR1 is LGHNA, CDR2 YSLEER, per germline. CDR3 sequence: CASSPRGGTGYGYTF. The CDR3 nucleotides are TGCGCCAGCAGCCCCCGAGGAGGGACTGGCTATGGCTACACCTTC.

V and J are TRBV7-3 and TRBJ2-3; 10 bases match TRBD2. The CDR3 is 15 residues long. In germline, CDR1 is SGHTA, CDR2 FQGTGA. Trimming removed 3 bases from V and 5 bases from J; junction bases left unmatched: 5. CDR3 sequence reads: CASSFGLAVGDTQYF. CDR3 nucleotides: TGTGCCAGCAGCTTCGGACTAGCGGTGGGAGATACGCAGTATTTT.

The rearrangement joins TRBV12-3 or TRBV12-4 to TRBJ1-1; no firm D call. V was trimmed by 7 bases and J by 1 base, leaving 10 bases between them. The CDR3 extends over 13 amino acids. In DNA, the CDR3 is TGTGCCAGCACTCTTTTCGGGAACACTGAAGCTTTCTTT. Translating it yields CASTLFGNTEAFF.

The chain carries TRBV28 and TRBJ2-4; D is ambiguous. The CDR3 extends over 15 amino acids. V gave up 5 bases and J gave up 1 base, with 12 bases separating them. Per germline, CDR1 MDHEN and CDR2 SYDVKM. The CDR3 reads CASSVLWSAKNIQYF. DNA for the CDR3: TGTGCCAGCAGTGTCCTATGGTCGGCCAAAAACATTCAGTACTTC.

The CDR3 loop reads CASSRQGKNEQFF. The CDR3 DNA reads TGTGCCAGCAGTAGACAGGGGAAAAATGAGCAGTTCTTC. The chain is built from TRBV6-5 and TRBJ2-1; 8 nucleotides align to TRBD1. Germline loops: CDR1 MNHEY, CDR2 SVGAGI. With 5 bases clipped from V and 7 bases from J, the junction kept 4 bases outside the gene matches. This CDR3 has 13 amino acids.

This clone was picked up one time. V gene TRBV13 combines with J gene TRBJ2-2; a possible D gene is TRBD2 (5 bases). The CDR3 loop spans 17 amino acids. V lost 3 bases and J 4 bases, leaving 18 bases between the germline ends. Looked up from germline, CDR1 is PRHDT and CDR2 is FYEKMQ (reference sequence). The CDR3 bases are TGTGCCAGCAGCTTTCTCTGGGCTAGCAGCAGCACCGGGGAGCTGTTTTTT. This gives the protein CASSFLWASSSTGELFF.

The chain employs TRBV30 and TRBJ1-5; D gene ambiguous. From germline, CDR1 is GTSNPN and CDR2 SVGIG (reference sequence). V was clipped by 0 bases and J by 10 bases, with 13 bases between them. This CDR3 has 13 amino acids. DNA of the CDR3: TGTGCCTGGAGTGTTAACAGTCAAAGCCCCCAGCATTTT. Protein sequence: CAWSVNSQSPQHF.

V gene TRBV27 combines with J gene TRBJ2-1; TRBD1 matches at 9 bases. Germline assignment: CDR1 MNHEY and CDR2 SMNVEV (reference sequence). CDR3 length: 15 residues. Germline trimming cut 5 bases from V and 8 bases from J; bases unmatched to any gene: 10. CDR3 DNA: TGTGCCAGCAGTCCGGCGGACAGGGGAGGCGATGAGCAGTTCTTC. It translates to CASSPADRGGDEQFF.

The chain carries TRBV9 and TRBJ2-2, with D perhaps TRBD1 (6 bases). CDR3 size: 15 residues. Trimming shortened V by 4 bases and J by 6 bases, and 16 bases separated the two germline ends. Germline CDR1 reads SGDLS; CDR2 reads YYNGEE. This CDR3 reads CASSLRSSGAGELFF. In nucleotides, the CDR3 is TGTGCCAGCAGCTTACGTTCATCAGGGGCCGGGGAGCTGTTTTTT. Filled out from reference TRBV9 and TRBJ2-2, the complete variable domain reads DSGVTQTPKHLITATGQRVTLRCSPRSGDLSVYWYQQSLDQGLQFLIQYYNGEERAKGNILERFSAQQFPDLHSELNLSSLELGDSALYFCASSLRSSGAGELFFGEGSRLTVL.

The chain carries TRBV13 and TRBJ2-7; the match to TRBD1 covers 9 bases. Germline CDR1 PRHDT, CDR2 FYEKMQ (reference sequence). The CDR3 contains 14 residues. V trimming: 5 bases; J trimming: 2 bases; junction bases outside the gene matches: 4. CDR3 sequence: CASSRRDRAYEQYF. DNA for the CDR3: TGTGCCAGCAGCCGCCGGGACAGGGCCTACGAGCAGTACTTC.

The rearrangement uses TRBV5-6 and TRBJ1-5; D is uncertain. This CDR3 comprises 14 residues. Trimming took off 0 bases at V and 5 bases at J, with 9 bases between the two ends. The germline V gene encodes CDR1 SGHDT and CDR2 YYEEEE. The CDR3 DNA reads as TGTGCCAGCAGCTTGGGACAAGGATATCAGCCCCAGCATTTT. Its protein is CASSLGQGYQPQHF.